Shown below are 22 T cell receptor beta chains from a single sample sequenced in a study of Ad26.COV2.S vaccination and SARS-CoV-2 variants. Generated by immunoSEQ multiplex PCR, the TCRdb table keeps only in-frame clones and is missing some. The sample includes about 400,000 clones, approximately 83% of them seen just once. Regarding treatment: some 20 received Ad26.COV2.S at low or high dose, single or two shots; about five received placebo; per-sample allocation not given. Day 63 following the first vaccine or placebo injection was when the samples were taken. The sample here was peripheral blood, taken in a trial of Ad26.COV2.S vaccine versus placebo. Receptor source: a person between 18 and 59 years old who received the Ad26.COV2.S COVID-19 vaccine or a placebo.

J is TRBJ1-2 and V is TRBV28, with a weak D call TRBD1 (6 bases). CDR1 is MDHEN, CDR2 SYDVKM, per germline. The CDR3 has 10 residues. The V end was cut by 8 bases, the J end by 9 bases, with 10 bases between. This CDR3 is CASGQRSYTF. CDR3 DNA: TGTGCCAGCGGACAGCGCAGCTACACCTTC.

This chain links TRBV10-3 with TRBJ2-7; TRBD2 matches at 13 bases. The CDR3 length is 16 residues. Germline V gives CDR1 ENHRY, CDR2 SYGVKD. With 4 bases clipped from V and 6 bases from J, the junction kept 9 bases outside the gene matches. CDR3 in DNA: TGTGCCATCAGTGGGGGACTAGCGGGGCCGACCCTCGAGCAGTACTTC. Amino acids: CAISGGLAGPTLEQYF.

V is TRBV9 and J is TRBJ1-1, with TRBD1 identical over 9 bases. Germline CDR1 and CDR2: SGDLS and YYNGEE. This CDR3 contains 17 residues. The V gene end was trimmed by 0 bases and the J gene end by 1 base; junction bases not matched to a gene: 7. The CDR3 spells CASSVGHRGRANTEAFF. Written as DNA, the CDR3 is TGTGCCAGCAGCGTAGGTCACAGGGGGCGGGCGAACACTGAAGCTTTCTTT.

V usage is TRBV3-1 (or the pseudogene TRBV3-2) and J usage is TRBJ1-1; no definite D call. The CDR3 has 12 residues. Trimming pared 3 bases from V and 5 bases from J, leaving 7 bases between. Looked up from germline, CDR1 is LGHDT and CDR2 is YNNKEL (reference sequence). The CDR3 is CASSHRGTEAFF. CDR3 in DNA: TGTGCCAGCAGCCACCGGGGAACTGAAGCTTTCTTT.

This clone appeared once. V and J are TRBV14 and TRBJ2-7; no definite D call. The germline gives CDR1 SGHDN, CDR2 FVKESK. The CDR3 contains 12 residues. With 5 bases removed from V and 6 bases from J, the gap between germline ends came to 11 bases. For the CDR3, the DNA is TGTGCCAGCAGCTGGAACATGGGCGAGCAGTACTTC. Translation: CASSWNMGEQYF.

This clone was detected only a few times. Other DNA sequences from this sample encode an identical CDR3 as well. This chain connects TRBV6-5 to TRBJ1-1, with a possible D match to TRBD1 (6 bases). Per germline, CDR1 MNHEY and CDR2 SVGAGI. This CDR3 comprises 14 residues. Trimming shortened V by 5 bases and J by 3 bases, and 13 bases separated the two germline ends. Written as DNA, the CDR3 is TGTGCCAGCAGTAAACAGGGACGGGACACTGAAGCTTTCTTT. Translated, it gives CASSKQGRDTEAFF.

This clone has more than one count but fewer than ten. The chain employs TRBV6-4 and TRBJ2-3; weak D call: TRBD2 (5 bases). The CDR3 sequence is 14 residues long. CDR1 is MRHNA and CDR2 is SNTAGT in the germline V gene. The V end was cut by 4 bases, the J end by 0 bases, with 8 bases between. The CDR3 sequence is CASSVGESTDTQYF. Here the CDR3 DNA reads TGTGCCAGCAGTGTTGGGGAGAGCACAGATACGCAGTATTTT.

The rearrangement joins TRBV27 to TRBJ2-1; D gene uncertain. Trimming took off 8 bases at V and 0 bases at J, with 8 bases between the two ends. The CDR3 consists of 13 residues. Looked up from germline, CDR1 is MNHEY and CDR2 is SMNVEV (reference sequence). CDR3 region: CASLGPSYNEQFF. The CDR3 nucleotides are TGTGCCAGCCTGGGCCCCTCCTACAATGAGCAGTTCTTC.

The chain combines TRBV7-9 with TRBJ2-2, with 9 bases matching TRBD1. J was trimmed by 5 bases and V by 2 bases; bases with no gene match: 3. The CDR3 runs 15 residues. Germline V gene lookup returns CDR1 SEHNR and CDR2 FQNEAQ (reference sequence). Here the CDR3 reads CASSLRDRETGELFF. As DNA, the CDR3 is TGTGCCAGCAGCTTAAGGGACAGGGAAACCGGGGAGCTGTTTTTT.

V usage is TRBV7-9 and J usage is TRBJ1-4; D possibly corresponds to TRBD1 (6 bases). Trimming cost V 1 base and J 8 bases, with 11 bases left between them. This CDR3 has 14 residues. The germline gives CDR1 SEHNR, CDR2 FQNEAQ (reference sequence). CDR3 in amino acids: CASSLGSGQEKLFF. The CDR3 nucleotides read TGTGCCAGCAGCTTAGGGAGTGGACAGGAAAAACTGTTTTTT.

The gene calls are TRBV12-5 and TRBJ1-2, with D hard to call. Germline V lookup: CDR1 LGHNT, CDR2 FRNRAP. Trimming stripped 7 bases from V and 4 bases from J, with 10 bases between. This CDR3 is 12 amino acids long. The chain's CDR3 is CASAAGPYGYTF. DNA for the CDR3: TGTGCTAGTGCCGCAGGACCCTATGGCTACACCTTC.

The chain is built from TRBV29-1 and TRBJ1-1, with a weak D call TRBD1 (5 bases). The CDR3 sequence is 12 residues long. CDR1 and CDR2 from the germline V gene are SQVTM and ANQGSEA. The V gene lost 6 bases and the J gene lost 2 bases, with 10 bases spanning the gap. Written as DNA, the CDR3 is TGCAGCGTAGGGGAGCACAACACTGAAGCTTTCTTT. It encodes CSVGEHNTEAFF. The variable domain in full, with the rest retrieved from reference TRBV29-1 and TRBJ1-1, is SAVISQKPSRDICQRGTSLTIQCQVDSQVTMMFWYRQQPGQSLTLIATANQGSEATYESGFVIDKFPISRPNLTFSTLTVSNMSPEDSSIYLCSVGEHNTEAFFGQGTRLTVV.

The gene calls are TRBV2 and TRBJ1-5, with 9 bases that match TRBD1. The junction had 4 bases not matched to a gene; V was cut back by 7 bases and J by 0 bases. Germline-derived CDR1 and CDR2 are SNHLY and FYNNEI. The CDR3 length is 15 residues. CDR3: CASTRTGDSNQPQHF. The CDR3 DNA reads TGTGCCAGCACCCGGACAGGGGATAGCAATCAGCCCCAGCATTTT.

CDR3 amino acids: CASRTAGAGEYGYTF. The CDR3 DNA sequence: TGTGCCAGTAGGACAGCCGGGGCAGGAGAATATGGCTACACCTTC. The chain is built from TRBV19 and TRBJ1-2; D might be TRBD1 (5 bases). From germline, CDR1 is LNHDA and CDR2 SQIVND (reference sequence). This CDR3 spans 15 amino acids. V was trimmed by 6 bases and J by 5 bases, leaving 19 bases between them. Combining the CDR3 with reference TRBV19 and TRBJ1-2 gives the whole variable domain DGGITQSPKYLFRKEGQNVTLSCEQNLNHDAMYWYRQDPGQGLRLIYYSQIVNDFQKGDIAEGYSVSREKKESFPLTVTSAQKNPTAFYLCASRTAGAGEYGYTFGSGTRLTVV.

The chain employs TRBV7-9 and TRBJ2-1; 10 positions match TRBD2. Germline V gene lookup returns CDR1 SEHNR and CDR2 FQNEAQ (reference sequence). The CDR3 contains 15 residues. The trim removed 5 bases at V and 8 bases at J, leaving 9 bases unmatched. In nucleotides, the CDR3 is TGTGCCAGCAGCGAAACTAGCGGGAACCTCTATGAGCAGTTCTTC. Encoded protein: CASSETSGNLYEQFF.

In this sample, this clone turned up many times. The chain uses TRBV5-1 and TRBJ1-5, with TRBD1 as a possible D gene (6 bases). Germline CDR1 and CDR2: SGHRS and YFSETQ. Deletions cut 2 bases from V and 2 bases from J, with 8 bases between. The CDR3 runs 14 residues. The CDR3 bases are TGCGCCAGCAGCTTACAGGGTGGCAATCAGCCCCAGCATTTT. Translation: CASSLQGGNQPQHF.

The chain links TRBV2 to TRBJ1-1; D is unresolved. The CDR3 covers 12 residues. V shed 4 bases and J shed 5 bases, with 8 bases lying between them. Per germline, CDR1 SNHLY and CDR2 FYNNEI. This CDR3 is CASSVRRTEAFF. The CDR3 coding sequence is TGTGCCAGCAGTGTACGGCGGACTGAAGCTTTCTTT.

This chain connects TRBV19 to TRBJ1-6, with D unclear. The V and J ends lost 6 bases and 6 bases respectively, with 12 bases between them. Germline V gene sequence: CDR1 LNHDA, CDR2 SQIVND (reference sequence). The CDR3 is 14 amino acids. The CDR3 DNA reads TGTGCCAGTAGAGGAAGTCTAGGTAATTCACCCCTCCACTTT. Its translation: CASRGSLGNSPLHF.

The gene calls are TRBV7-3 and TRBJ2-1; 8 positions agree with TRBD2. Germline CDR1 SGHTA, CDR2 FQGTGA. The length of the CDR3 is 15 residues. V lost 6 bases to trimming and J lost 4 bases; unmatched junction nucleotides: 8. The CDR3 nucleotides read TGTGCCAGCAGTCCCCGGGGGGGCCGGTACAATGAGCAGTTCTTC. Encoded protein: CASSPRGGRYNEQFF. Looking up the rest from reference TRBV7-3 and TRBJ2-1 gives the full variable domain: GAGVSQTPSNKVTEKGKYVELRCDPISGHTALYWYRQSLGQGPEFLIYFQGTGAADDSGLPNDRFFAVRPEGSVSTLKIQRTERGDSAVYLCASSPRGGRYNEQFFGPGTRLTVL.

The CDR3 bases are TGTGCCGCAGGGGGACAGGGATACGGCTACACCTTC. This gives the protein CAAGGQGYGYTF. V is TRBV12-3 or TRBV12-4 and J is TRBJ1-2; 9 bases agree with TRBD1. The CDR3 has 12 residues. V lost 11 bases to trimming and J lost 8 bases; unmatched junction nucleotides: 9.

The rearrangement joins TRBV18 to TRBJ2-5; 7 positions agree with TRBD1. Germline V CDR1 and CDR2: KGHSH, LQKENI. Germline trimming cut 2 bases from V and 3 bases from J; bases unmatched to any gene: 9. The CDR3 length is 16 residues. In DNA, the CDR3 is TGTGCCAGCTCACCAATTCGACAGGGACGAGAAGAGACCCAGTACTTC. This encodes CASSPIRQGREETQYF.

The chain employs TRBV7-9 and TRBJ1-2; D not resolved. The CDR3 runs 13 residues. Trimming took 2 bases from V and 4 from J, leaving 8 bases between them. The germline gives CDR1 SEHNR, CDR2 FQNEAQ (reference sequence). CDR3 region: CASSLKKGYGYTF. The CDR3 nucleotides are TGTGCCAGCAGCTTAAAAAAGGGCTATGGCTACACCTTC.